This TCR beta chain is drawn from a study of shared clonotypes between healthy human individuals. Study-wide results and caveats: Clonotype sharing among donors was expected to depend on sequencing depth.

CD4+ cells yielded CD45RA+ naive and CD45RA-negative memory subsets. Concerning this clone itself: The antigen remains unidentified. This same CDR3 is encoded by further DNA sequences in the sample.

Trimming shortened V by 6 bases and J by 1 base, and 9 bases separated the two germline ends. The germline gives CDR1 SGHNT, CDR2 YENEEA. The CDR3 has 13 amino acids. TCRdb keeps only in-frame clones here, not all; method: immunoSEQ multiplex PCR. The table includes millions of clones, 85% to 95% detected once. The clonotype was recovered from a man between 18 and 35 years old in good health. Some clones in this sample may be carry-over from other donors' samples. V is TRBV11-3 and J is TRBJ1-1; D call uncertain. The sample taken for sequencing was naive CD4+ T cells from PBMCs. Subset defined: CD45RA+ positively selected. CDR3 region: CASSLLGNTEAFF. The CDR3 region has the DNA TGTGCCAGCAGTCTACTGGGGAACACTGAAGCTTTCTTT. Full variable domain (missing parts from reference TRBV11-3 and TRBJ1-1): EAGVVQSPRYKIIEKKQPVAFWCNPISGHNTLYWYLQNLGQGPELLIRYENEEAVDDSQLPKDRFSAERLKGVDSTLKIQPAELGDSAVYLCASSLLGNTEAFFGQGTRLTVV.